A single sample gave rise to the 6 T cell receptor beta chains below, sequenced in a study of identical twins. One entry per CDR3 protein results from TCRdb running MiXCR on the 5' RACE reads. The table lists roughly 1.6 million distinct CDR3 sequences, about 32% of them singletons. What was sequenced was cord blood. Source of these receptors: a newborn girl in good health.

With respect to this clonotype: One end of the junction is discordant with germline, which a read error may explain. The J gene is TRBJ2-7, the V gene TRBV7-2; D is perhaps TRBD1 (5 bases). This CDR3 region has 14 residues. Germline V CDR1 and CDR2: SGHTA, FQGNSA. The CDR3 DNA follows: TGTGCCACCAGCTCTAGGGGCTTCGGTTACGAGCAGTACTTC. Its translation is CATSSRGFGYEQYF.

The chain recombines TRBV4-2 with TRBJ1-2; no definite D call. Trimming stripped 1 base from V and 4 bases from J, with 7 bases between. Germline V gives CDR1 LGHNA, CDR2 YNFKEQ. This CDR3 is built from 13 residues. As DNA, the CDR3 is TGTGCCAGCAGCCAAGCAGAGAGCTATGGCTACACCTTC. This encodes CASSQAESYGYTF.

For this clonotype: This could be a read error, since a much larger clone is one nucleotide away. The V gene is TRBV29-1, the J gene TRBJ2-6; D perhaps matches TRBD1 (5 bases). CDR3 size: 15 residues. The germline gives CDR1 SQVTM, CDR2 ANQGSEA. In DNA, the CDR3 is TGCAGCGTTGGGTTACAGGCCTCTGGGGCCAGCGTCCTGACTTTC. Translating gives CSVGLQASGASVLTF.

The chain is built from TRBV2 and TRBJ1-4; D gene ambiguous. CDR1 SNHLY and CDR2 FYNNEI come from the germline V gene. The CDR3 is made up of 14 amino acids. V was clipped by 8 bases and J by 5 bases, with 15 bases between them. The CDR3 nucleotides read TGTGCCAGCGTGTACCGGGGTCGGAATGAAAAACTGTTTTTT. It codes for CASVYRGRNEKLFF.

The chain links TRBV7-9 to TRBJ2-3, with a weak D call TRBD2 (6 bases). Between the trimmed V and J ends, which lost 3 bases and 2 bases, there was a span of 12 bases. Germline CDR1 and CDR2: SEHNR and FQNEAQ (reference sequence). The CDR3 covers 15 residues. CDR3 region: CASSFPGLTTDTQYF. CDR3 coding DNA: TGTGCCAGCAGCTTCCCGGGACTCACCACAGATACGCAGTATTTT.

This clonotype was observed a handful of times. The V call is TRBV2, the J call TRBJ2-1; 9 positions match TRBD2. Germline V gene data show CDR1 as SNHLY and CDR2 as FYNNEI. V shed 3 bases and J 4 bases; nucleotides not matched to a gene: 4. The CDR3 totals 15 residues. CDR3 nucleotides: TGTGCCAGCAGTGATAGCGGGGGATTATACAATGAGCAGTTCTTC. Translation: CASSDSGGLYNEQFF.